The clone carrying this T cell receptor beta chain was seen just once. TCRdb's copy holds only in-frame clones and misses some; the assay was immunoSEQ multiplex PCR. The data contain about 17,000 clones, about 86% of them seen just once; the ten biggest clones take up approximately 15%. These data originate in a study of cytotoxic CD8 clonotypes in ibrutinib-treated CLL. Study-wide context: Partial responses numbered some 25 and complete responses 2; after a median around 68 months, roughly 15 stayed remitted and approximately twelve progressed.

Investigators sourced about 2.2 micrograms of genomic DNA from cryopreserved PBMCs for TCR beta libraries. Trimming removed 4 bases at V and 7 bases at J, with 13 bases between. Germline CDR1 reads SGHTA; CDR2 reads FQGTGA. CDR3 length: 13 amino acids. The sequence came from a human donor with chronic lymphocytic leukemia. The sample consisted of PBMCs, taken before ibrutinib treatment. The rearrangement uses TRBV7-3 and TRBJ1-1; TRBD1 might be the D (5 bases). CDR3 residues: CASSSTTGGEAFF. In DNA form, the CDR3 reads TGTGCCAGCAGCTCCACGACTGGGGGTGAAGCTTTCTTT.